The present T cell receptor beta chain was sequenced within a study of cytomegalovirus exposure and HLA in healthy donors (dated by TCRdb to the late 2010s). Background for the entire study: According to an earlier analysis of 550 to 700 of the donors, roughly 180 million T cells yielded some 120 million unique TCR beta sequences and approximately 300 Gb of sequence data. Approximately 310 gigabases of sequencing data and around 85 million unique TCR sequences made up an early release that covered approximately 620 HLA-typed donors. Of the 350 to 450 genotyped donors, about 80% fell in the genetic ancestry cluster associated with self-reported Caucasian donors. The study aimed to test whether signatures of past pathogen exposure could be identified by cataloging public T cell receptors. The study used immunosequencing to profile the T cell repertoires of some 600 subjects and linked those repertoires to cytomegalovirus serostatus. Along with the approximately 700-subject first cohort, a separate validation cohort of around 120 different subjects was used. High-throughput TCR immunosequencing, statistical association of individual TCRs with disease status, and machine learning were combined to predict cytomegalovirus infection status. To study patterns of TCR occurrence, a later analysis re-analyzed previously published TCR beta repertoires from 500 to 850 donors and added high-resolution HLA genotyping. The later analysis used no new phenotypic data to find candidate immune exposures, relying instead on TCR beta sequences and their occurrence across donors. An earlier analysis of 587 of the donors used high-throughput TCR beta sequencing to judge whether each TCR beta V gene segment behaved as functional or pseudogenic. Donor age, sex, ethnicity and CMV serostatus were compiled together with the repertoire data. A later genetic analysis used genome-wide SNP genotypes for about three fifths of the roughly 700 donors, treating that subset as a discovery cohort. Every discovery cohort repertoire had been produced on one sequencing platform. Both class I and class II loci were covered by HLA typing, at four-digit resolution. The number of typed donors differed by locus: about 620-640 for A, B, C, DRB1 and DQB1; 522 for DQA1; approximately 600 for DPA1; and around 470 for DPB1. A few DR-DQ haplotypes were treated as single units for association and clustering because of strong linkage in the cohort. Among 398 genotyped donors of the cohort, an average of about 240,000 unique TCR beta nucleotide sequences were sequenced per donor, roughly 20% of them non-productive.

Library construction relied on the immunoSEQ multiplex PCR assay. For the multiplex PCR, a mixture combining 60 forward primers for TCR Vbeta segments and 13 reverse primers for TCR Jbeta segments was used. Amplification of the CDR3 region of rearranged TCR beta genes was performed with a multiplex PCR assay on genomic DNA. On the Illumina HiSeq System, the amplified TCR beta libraries were sequenced as 87-base-pair reads. On the authors' methods: In a later analysis, some 80 million unique TCR beta chains were counted across the roughly 700 repertoires, and roughly 11 million of these chains were shared by at least two donors. A nearest-neighbor algorithm error-corrected the raw reads and collapsed the reads into unique sequences, merging closely related sequences to remove PCR and sequencing errors. CDR3 sequences were aligned to IMGT reference sequences to assign V, D and J gene segments. For a sequence to be retained, at least a six-nucleotide match to both a V gene segment and a J gene segment was required. A rearrangement was called productive if the CDR3 had no stop codons and remained in frame with V and J, and every other rearrangement was called non-productive. Following IMGT convention, CDR3 was defined as the stretch from the second conserved V-encoded cysteine to the conserved J-encoded phenylalanine. The earlier analysis of about 610 of the donors excluded any sequence lacking an unambiguous match to a single V gene segment. In an earlier analysis of several hundred of the donors, a V segment was called functional when productive rearrangements were above 56.7%, and segregating when the standard deviation between donors exceeded 5%. To diagnose cytomegalovirus status from the catalog of TCR beta chain sequences, a statistical classification framework was built. A later analysis assigned V and J genes by comparing TCR nucleotide sequences with IMGT/GENE-DB human TR gene sequences. Using the TCRdist pipeline, a later analysis assigned CDR3 sequences along with most-parsimonious VDJ recombination scenarios. In a later analysis, each TCR beta chain was defined by its CDR3 amino acid sequence together with its V-gene family, and reads lacking a unique V-gene family were excluded. As a way to deal with suspected cross-contamination and a sequencing artifact, a later analysis dropped 500 to 700 nucleotide sequences that were highly shared and had low generation probability. For each public chain, a later analysis derived a clonal expansion index from normalized ranks of inferred template counts within each repertoire. In a later analysis, generation probabilities were computed using a VDJ recombination model fitted to out-of-frame rearrangements, and the results were checked against IGoR. In a later analysis, hypergeometric tests were used to score TCR-TCR, TCR-HLA and TCR-CMV co-occurrence, with a repertoire-size bias correction applied to TCR pairs. False discovery rates were estimated in a later analysis by permuting HLA or CMV assignments 20 times. In a later analysis, co-occurring TCRs were grouped with DBSCAN, and TCRdist sequence similarity was added when clustering was performed within HLA-allele-positive subsets. For co-occurrence clustering, repertoires with fewer than 30,000 or more than 120,000 public chains were excluded, along with a handful of repertoires with anomalous nucleotide sharing. TCRdb stores this immuneACCESS table with in-frame sequences only. Part of the clones is absent; in the studies checked, under half of the shortfall reflects unresolved V genes, and no reason is known for the rest. The V and J calls and clone size were taken over from that table, and D and trimming were inferred from the DNA. Per the sample table, the count is about 130,000 clones. The top ten clones comprise roughly 2.7% of the sample.

The CDR3 contains 15 residues, cysteine and phenylalanine counted. Just CDR3 DNA is preserved here, 45 bases in frame from base 1. Relative to germline, V is 4 bases shorter and J is 4 bases shorter, with 13 bases between their ends. For CDR1 and CDR2, the germline V gene lists MDHEN and SYDVKM. About this clone: Its antigen remains undetermined.

In total, around 600 healthy bone marrow donors made up the cohort. Cohort members were all nominally healthy when sampled, although unrecorded immune exposures were likely present. The donor was CMV seronegative and belonged to the group of 350 or so seronegative cohort members. Every donor gave a peripheral blood sample, and the peripheral blood mononuclear cells from that sample were used for TCR beta sequencing. The Qiagen DNeasy Blood Extraction Kit was used to extract genomic DNA from the blood cell samples. Broad study findings and their caveats: According to a later analysis, parvovirus B19, influenza, CMV and Epstein-Barr virus appeared linked to several top co-occurrence clusters. A later analysis found that TCR association rates varied across HLA loci, with DRB1 alleles showing the most associated TCRs and HLA-C alleles the fewest. Broadly in line with IMGT annotations, most TCR beta V segments showed up in productive rearrangements about 87% or about 30% of the time in an earlier analysis of under 700 of the donors. At a false discovery rate of 0.05, a later analysis linked around 15,000 TCR beta sequences to specific HLA alleles. Immune exposure information for the cohort was limited to CMV serostatus. A total of around 150 TCR beta chains were listed by the study as associated with cytomegalovirus. Most TCR sequences were observed very rarely across donors, whereas some public TCRs were present in many individuals. A further reported finding was that TCR beta sequences accurately predicted the HLA-A and HLA-B alleles for most subjects in the first cohort. Because counts were too low, roughly 16 rarely observed V segments, including chromosome 9 orphons, were excluded from the earlier analysis of fewer than 650 of the donors. In vitro tests confirmed that three of the cytomegalovirus-associated TCR beta chains recognize cytomegalovirus antigens. Some IMGT-functional V segments, including TRBV6-2 and TRBV6-3, could not be told apart with the 87-base-pair reads, so those segments were excluded. A later analysis found that most CMV-associated TCR beta chains appeared HLA-restricted, with HLA associations seemingly driven largely by CMV exposure. It was suggested by the authors that the approach could potentially be generalized to other disease states and immunological phenotypes. Because some donors lacked HLA typing at each locus, the association tests relied only on the typed subset. Correlated functional status among segregating V segments might reflect linkage disequilibrium, but an unknown experimental factor could not be ruled out. The cohort was sequenced for TCR beta chains only, and without alpha or paired-chain data the features that could be detected were limited. According to a later genetic analysis, donors in an Asian-associated ancestry cluster had fewer N-insertions in productive TCRs than the roughly 670-donor mean. In a later genetic analysis, a missense DCLRE1C variant was associated with V-gene and J-gene trimming of TCR beta chains, and the association was replicated in an independent cohort. Sequencing depth was assumed to be roughly uniform across donors in the presence/absence analyses, though that assumption may not hold. When HLA alleles, especially DR and DQ, strongly co-occurred, TCR associations were difficult to assign to individual alleles. A group of highly shared sequence variants was considered likely to be a technical artifact of the sequencing pipeline. In a later analysis, HLA-associated TCR beta chains showed more clonal expansion and lower generation probabilities than non-associated chains that were equally common. In both the original and validation cohorts, the classifier was reported to diagnose cytomegalovirus status with high specificity and sensitivity.

The rearrangement combines TRBV28 with TRBJ1-4, and possibly TRBD1, on 5 matching bases. This clonotype was obtained from a man aged 25 to 40 in good health and CMV-seronegative. Sequencing was performed on PBMCs. The bases are TGTGCCAGCAGTTCTCAGACAGAAGATAATGAAAAACTGTTTTTT. The translation is CASSSQTEDNEKLFF.